This TCR beta chain was identified in a study of lymphopenia after photon versus proton radiotherapy. Concerning this clone: Its specificity is not known.

The CDR3 has 14 residues. From germline, CDR1 is ENHRY and CDR2 SYGVKD. The V gene lost 5 bases and the J gene lost 7 bases, with 14 bases spanning the gap. The study, taken as a whole, reports: Larger post-nadir TCR diversity loss correlated inversely with survival in deceased patients. Oligoclonal CD8+ Temra expansion after nadir drove photon patients' diversity drop. Under photons, naive T cells and diversity fell while effector/memory populations rose. Survival link was tested only in deceased patients; proton benefit remains a possibility.

The repertoire was sequenced with immunoSEQ multiplex PCR; TCRdb's copy has only in-frame clones and lacks some. The profile shows about 30,000 clones, about 91% of them singletons. The chain uses TRBV10-3 and TRBJ1-4; D gene unclear. This sequence was found in a woman between 70 and 85 years old with pancreatic cancer. Some clones in this sample may be carry-over from other donors' samples. Sequenced here: peripheral blood, sampled from a patient treated with proton-based radiotherapy. The CDR3 DNA reads TGTGCCATCAGTATGACACCTACGGCTGAAAAACTGTTTTTT. This gives the protein CAISMTPTAEKLFF.